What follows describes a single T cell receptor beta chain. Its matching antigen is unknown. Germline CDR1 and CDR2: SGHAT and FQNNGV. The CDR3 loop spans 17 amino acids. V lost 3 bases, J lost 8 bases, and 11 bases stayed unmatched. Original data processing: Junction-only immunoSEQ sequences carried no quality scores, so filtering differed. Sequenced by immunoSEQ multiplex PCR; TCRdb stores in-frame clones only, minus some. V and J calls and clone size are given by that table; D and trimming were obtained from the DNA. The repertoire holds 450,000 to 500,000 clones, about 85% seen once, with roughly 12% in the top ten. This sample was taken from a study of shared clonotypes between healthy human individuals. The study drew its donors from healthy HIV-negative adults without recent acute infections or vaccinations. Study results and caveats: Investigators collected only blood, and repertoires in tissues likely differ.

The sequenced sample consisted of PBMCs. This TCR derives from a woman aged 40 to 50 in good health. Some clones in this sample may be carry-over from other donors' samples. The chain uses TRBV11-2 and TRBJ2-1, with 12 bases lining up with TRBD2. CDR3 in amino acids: CASSFDPSGRARDEQFF. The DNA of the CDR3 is TGTGCCAGCAGCTTCGATCCTAGCGGGAGGGCACGGGATGAGCAGTTCTTC.